Shown below are 21 T cell receptor beta chains from a single sample sequenced in a study of T cell changes during pregnancy in multiple sclerosis. Generated by immunoSEQ multiplex PCR, the TCRdb table keeps only in-frame clones and is missing some. The table has under 75,000 clones, 90% to 95% seen once. Sequencing used peripheral blood, obtained in the third trimester of pregnancy. Every receptor here comes from a female donor in good health, enrolled as a control in a pregnancy study.

A single count supports this clone. V gene TRBV10-3 combines with J gene TRBJ2-3; no clear D gene. Per germline, CDR1 ENHRY and CDR2 SYGVKD. V lost 5 bases and J 0 bases, leaving 9 bases between the germline ends. The CDR3 is 14 amino acids. The DNA for the CDR3 is TGTGCCATCAGTCCAAGCGCCAGCACAGATACGCAGTATTTT. It yields the protein CAISPSASTDTQYF.

The chain uses TRBV21-1 and TRBJ1-3. TRBV21-1 is a documented pseudogene. This CDR3 is built from 17 residues. CDR3 nucleotides: TGTGCCAGCAGCAAAGTAGAGGGAAGAAATTGTGGAAACACCATATATTTT. It is translated as CASSKVEGRNCGNTIYF.

The chain recombines TRBV10-3 with TRBJ2-5, with TRBD2 matching 9 bases. There are 17 residues in the CDR3. CDR1 and CDR2 from the germline V gene are ENHRY and SYGVKD. With 0 bases clipped from V and 3 bases from J, the junction kept 8 bases outside the gene matches. CDR3 region: CAISESRGSGREETQYF. The CDR3 region has the DNA TGTGCCATCAGTGAGTCGAGAGGTAGCGGGAGAGAAGAGACCCAGTACTTC.

This sequence joins TRBV5-4 and TRBJ1-2; tentatively, D is TRBD1 (6 bases). The germline CDR1 and CDR2 sequences are SGHNT and YYREEE (reference sequence). Trimming removed 4 bases at V and 1 base at J, with 17 bases between. This CDR3 is 16 amino acids long. CDR3 in amino acids: CASSTPGHFFNYGYTF. CDR3 sequence (DNA): TGTGCCAGCAGCACGCCGGGACACTTTTTTAACTATGGCTACACCTTC.

The chain has TRBV7-2 and TRBJ2-3; the match to TRBD2 covers 8 bases. CDR3 size: 14 residues. Germline-derived CDR1 and CDR2 are SGHTA and FQGNSA. Trimming cost V 7 bases and J 4 bases; bases outside gene matches: 7. CDR3 DNA: TGTGCCAGCACCAATCCGGGGGGGCCAGATACGCAGTATTTT. Its translation: CASTNPGGPDTQYF.

V gene TRBV29-1 combines with J gene TRBJ1-1; D gene uncertain. The CDR3 contains 14 residues. Trimming pared 4 bases from V and 1 base from J, leaving 13 bases between. Germline values: CDR1 SQVTM, CDR2 ANQGSEA. DNA for the CDR3: TGCAGCGTTGGTCGCGGCTCCTCGAACACTGAAGCTTTCTTT. Its translation is CSVGRGSSNTEAFF.

The chain employs TRBV4-2 and TRBJ2-1, with D perhaps matching TRBD1 (6 bases). This CDR3 has 15 residues. Deletions cut 4 bases from V and 3 bases from J, with 13 bases between. Germline V CDR1 and CDR2: LGHNA, YNFKEQ. As DNA, the CDR3 is TGTGCCAGCAGCCCCAGACGGACAGACTACAATGAGCAGTTCTTC. This encodes CASSPRRTDYNEQFF.

V and J are TRBV28 and TRBJ1-1; unclear D gene. The CDR3 loop spans 11 amino acids. Germline loops: CDR1 MDHEN, CDR2 SYDVKM. The V end lost 5 bases, the J end lost 7 bases, and 8 bases lay between the germline ends. CDR3 residues: CASSPHGEAFF. Written as DNA, the CDR3 is TGTGCCAGCAGTCCCCACGGTGAAGCTTTCTTT.

This clone was detected once. The V call is TRBV7-2, the J call TRBJ1-3, with D unclear. Germline values: CDR1 SGHTA, CDR2 FQGNSA. The V and J ends lost 8 bases and 0 bases respectively, with 14 bases between them. This CDR3 spans 15 amino acids. The DNA for the CDR3 is TGTGCCAGCGCCCTCTTTGGCCCCTCTGGAAACACCATATATTTT. Its translation: CASALFGPSGNTIYF.

This clone came up once. The chain uses TRBV7-6 and TRBJ2-5, with TRBD1 matching over 9 bases. CDR1 SGHVS and CDR2 FNYEAQ come from the germline V gene. J lost 2 bases, V lost 3 bases, and 1 base had no gene match. The CDR3 length is 14 residues. The CDR3: CASSFGTGQETQYF. Here the CDR3 DNA reads TGTGCCAGCAGCTTTGGGACAGGGCAAGAGACCCAGTACTTC.

The rearrangement links TRBV29-1 to TRBJ1-1, with D tentatively TRBD1 (5 bases). The CDR3 length is 12 residues. Between the trimmed V and J ends, which lost 6 bases and 5 bases, there was a span of 13 bases. Germline V gene data show CDR1 as SQVTM and CDR2 as ANQGSEA. The CDR3 sequence: CSVNGGWTEAFF. The DNA for the CDR3 is TGCAGCGTCAACGGGGGGTGGACTGAAGCTTTCTTT.

The chain recombines TRBV4-2 with TRBJ2-7; 12 bases align to TRBD2. This CDR3 region has 17 residues. With 0 bases clipped from V and 3 bases from J, the junction kept 6 bases outside the gene matches. CDR1 LGHNA and CDR2 YNFKEQ come from the germline V gene. CDR3 sequence: CASSQEVGLAGSYEQYF. CDR3 DNA: TGTGCCAGCAGCCAAGAAGTCGGACTAGCGGGGAGCTACGAGCAGTACTTC.

This rearrangement joins TRBV9 to TRBJ2-7, with D possibly TRBD2 on 5 matching bases. V lost 0 bases to trimming and J lost 3 bases, with 16 bases between them. The CDR3 spans 16 residues. Per the germline V gene, CDR1 is SGDLS and CDR2 is YYNGEE. Written as DNA, the CDR3 is TGTGCCAGCAGCGTAGAGCCGGGGTTTGGTATCTACGAGCAGTACTTC. Protein sequence: CASSVEPGFGIYEQYF.

CDR3 region: CASTSGGGMMETQYF. The CDR3 DNA reads as TGTGCCAGCACGTCGGGGGGGGGTATGATGGAGACCCAGTACTTC. The chain joins TRBV6-5 to TRBJ2-5, with 8 bases identical to TRBD2. V lost 7 bases and J lost 5; bases outside the gene matches: 12. CDR3 length equals 15 residues. The V gene's germline CDR1 is MNHEY and CDR2 SVGAGI.

The chain carries TRBV19 and TRBJ2-3; 8 positions agree with TRBD2. Germline CDR1 LNHDA, CDR2 SQIVND (reference sequence). Losses at the gene ends were 7 bases for V and 2 bases for J; bases not matched to a gene: 14. The CDR3 covers 17 residues. CDR3 protein: CASTPSGAGGLTDTQYF. The CDR3 region has the DNA TGTGCCAGTACCCCTTCTGGGGCGGGAGGACTCACAGATACGCAGTATTTT.

J is TRBJ2-1 and V is TRBV13; 8 bases agree with TRBD1. The CDR3 is 14 residues long. The germline CDR1 and CDR2 sequences are PRHDT and FYEKMQ (reference sequence). Unmatched junction bases numbered 5, after V lost 5 bases and J lost 5 bases. In DNA form, the CDR3 reads TGTGCCAGCAGCCCAAGGACAGGGAACAATGAGCAGTTCTTC. Translation gives CASSPRTGNNEQFF.

This chain connects TRBV9 to TRBJ2-3, with TRBD1 matching over 7 bases. Germline loops: CDR1 SGDLS, CDR2 YYNGEE. This CDR3 is 16 amino acids long. Trimming took 4 bases from V and 4 from J; bases not matched to a gene: 12. CDR3 coding DNA: TGTGCCAGCAGCTCCCGAGGGGGCGCAATGGCAGATACGCAGTATTTT. Its translation is CASSSRGGAMADTQYF.

V usage is TRBV5-1 and J usage is TRBJ1-1; TRBD1 matches at 7 bases. Trimming at V came to 8 bases and at J to 0 bases, leaving 4 bases not matched to a gene. Germline assignment: CDR1 SGHRS and CDR2 YFSETQ. The CDR3 length is 13 residues. The CDR3 protein is CASRGQMNTEAFF. The CDR3 nucleotides are TGCGCCAGTAGGGGACAGATGAACACTGAAGCTTTCTTT.

In nucleotides, the CDR3 is TGCGCCAGCAGCTTGGGCAGGGGAGAGACCCAGTACTTC. It is translated as CASSLGRGETQYF. J is TRBJ2-5 and V is TRBV5-1, with D perhaps TRBD1 (6 bases). V was trimmed by 0 bases and J by 4 bases, leaving 7 bases between them. CDR1 and CDR2 (germline): SGHRS, YFSETQ. The CDR3 loop spans 13 amino acids.

The rearrangement joins TRBV6-5 to TRBJ2-7; TRBD2 aligns across 9 bases. Germline values: CDR1 MNHEY, CDR2 SVGAGI. The junction had 9 bases not matched to a gene; V was cut back by 5 bases and J by 4 bases. This CDR3 is 15 amino acids long. CDR3 bases: TGTGCCAGCAGTACCGACGGGACTAGCCTTTACGAGCAGTACTTC. Translating it yields CASSTDGTSLYEQYF.

The V gene is TRBV5-1, the J gene TRBJ2-5, with D maybe TRBD2 (5 bases). Per the germline V gene, CDR1 is SGHRS and CDR2 is YFSETQ. Trimming shortened V by 0 bases and J by 4 bases, and 10 bases separated the two germline ends. This CDR3 has 14 residues. CDR3 protein: CASSLDSSGETQYF. CDR3 coding DNA: TGCGCCAGCAGCTTGGACTCCAGCGGAGAGACCCAGTACTTC.